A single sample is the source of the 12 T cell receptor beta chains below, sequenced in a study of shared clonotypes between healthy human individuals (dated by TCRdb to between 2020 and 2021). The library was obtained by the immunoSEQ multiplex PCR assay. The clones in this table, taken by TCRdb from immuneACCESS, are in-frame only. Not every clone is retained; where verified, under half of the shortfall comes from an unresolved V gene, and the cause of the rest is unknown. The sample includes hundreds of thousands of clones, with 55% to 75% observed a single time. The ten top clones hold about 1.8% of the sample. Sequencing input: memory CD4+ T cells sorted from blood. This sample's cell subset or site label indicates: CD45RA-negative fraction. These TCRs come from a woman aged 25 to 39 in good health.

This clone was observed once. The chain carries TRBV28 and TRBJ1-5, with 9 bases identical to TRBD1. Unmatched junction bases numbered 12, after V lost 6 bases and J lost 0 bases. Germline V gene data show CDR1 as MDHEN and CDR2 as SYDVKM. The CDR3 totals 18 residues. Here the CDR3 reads CASRVQGASLNSNQPQHF. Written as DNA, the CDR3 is TGTGCCAGCAGGGTACAGGGGGCGTCCCTTAATAGCAATCAGCCCCAGCATTTT.

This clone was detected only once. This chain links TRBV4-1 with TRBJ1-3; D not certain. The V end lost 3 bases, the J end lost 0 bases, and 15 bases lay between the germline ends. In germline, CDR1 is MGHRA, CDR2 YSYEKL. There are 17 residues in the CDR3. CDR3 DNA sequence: TGCGCCAGCAGCCAGATACGACCTGATCTCTCTGGAAACACCATATATTTT. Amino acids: CASSQIRPDLSGNTIYF.

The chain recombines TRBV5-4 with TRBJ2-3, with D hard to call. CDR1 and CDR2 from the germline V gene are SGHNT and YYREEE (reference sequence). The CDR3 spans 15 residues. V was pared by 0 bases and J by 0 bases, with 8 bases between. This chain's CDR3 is CASSLAGLSTDTQYF. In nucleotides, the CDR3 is TGTGCCAGCAGCTTGGCCGGCCTTAGCACAGATACGCAGTATTTT.

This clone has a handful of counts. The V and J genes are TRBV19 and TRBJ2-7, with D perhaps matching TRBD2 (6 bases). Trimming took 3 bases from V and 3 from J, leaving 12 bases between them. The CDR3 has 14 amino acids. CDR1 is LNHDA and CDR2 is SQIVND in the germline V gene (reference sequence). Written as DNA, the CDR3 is TGTGCCAGTAGTATCCCCGGAGCGGGCTACGAGCAGTACTTC. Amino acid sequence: CASSIPGAGYEQYF.

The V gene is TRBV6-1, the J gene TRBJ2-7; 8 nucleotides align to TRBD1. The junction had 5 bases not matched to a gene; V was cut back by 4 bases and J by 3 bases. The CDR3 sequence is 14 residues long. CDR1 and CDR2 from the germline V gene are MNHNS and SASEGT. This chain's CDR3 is CASSAAGTGYEQYF. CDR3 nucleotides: TGTGCCAGCAGTGCAGCCGGGACAGGCTACGAGCAGTACTTC.

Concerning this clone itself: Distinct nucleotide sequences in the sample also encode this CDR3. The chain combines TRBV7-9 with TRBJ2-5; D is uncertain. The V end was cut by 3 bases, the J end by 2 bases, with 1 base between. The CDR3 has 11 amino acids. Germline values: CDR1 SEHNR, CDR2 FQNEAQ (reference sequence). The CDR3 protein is CASSLQETQYF. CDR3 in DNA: TGTGCCAGCAGCTTGCAAGAGACCCAGTACTTC.

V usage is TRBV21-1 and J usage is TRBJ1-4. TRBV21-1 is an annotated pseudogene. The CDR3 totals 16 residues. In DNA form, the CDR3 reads TGTGCCAGCAGCACCTCGTCCGGATCATTCGGAGGAAAACTGTTTTTT. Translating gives CASSTSSGSFGGKLFF.

The CDR3 is CASRAPGLGATNEKLFF. CDR3 bases: TGTGCCAGCAGGGCCCCGGGGCTGGGGGCAACTAATGAAAAACTGTTTTTT. This chain uses TRBV28 with TRBJ1-4; weak D call: TRBD1 (5 bases). CDR1 is MDHEN, CDR2 SYDVKM, per germline. The CDR3 totals 17 residues. V was pared by 6 bases and J by 0 bases, with 17 bases between.

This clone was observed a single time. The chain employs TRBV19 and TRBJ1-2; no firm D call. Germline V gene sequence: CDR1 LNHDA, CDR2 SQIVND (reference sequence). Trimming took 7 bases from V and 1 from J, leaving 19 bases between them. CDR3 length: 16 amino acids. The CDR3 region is CASTLGGGRLNYGYTF. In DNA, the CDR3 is TGTGCCAGTACCCTAGGAGGAGGCAGGCTTAACTATGGCTACACCTTC.

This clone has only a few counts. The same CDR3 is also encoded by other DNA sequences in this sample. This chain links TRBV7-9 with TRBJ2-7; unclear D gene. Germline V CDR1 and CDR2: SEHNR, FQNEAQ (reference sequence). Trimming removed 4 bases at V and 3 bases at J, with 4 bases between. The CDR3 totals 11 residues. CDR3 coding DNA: TGTGCCAGCAGCTCAAACTACGAGCAGTACTTC. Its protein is CASSSNYEQYF. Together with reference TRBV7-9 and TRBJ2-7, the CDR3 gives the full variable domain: DTGVSQNPRHKITKRGQNVTFRCDPISEHNRLYWYRQTLGQGPEFLTYFQNEAQLEKSRLLSDRFSAERPKGSFSTLEIQRTEQGDSAMYLCASSSNYEQYFGPGTRLTVT.

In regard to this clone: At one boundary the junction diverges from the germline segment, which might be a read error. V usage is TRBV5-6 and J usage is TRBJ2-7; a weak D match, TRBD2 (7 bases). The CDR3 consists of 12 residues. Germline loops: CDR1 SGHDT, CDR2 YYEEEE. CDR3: CASSLGWEGGTF. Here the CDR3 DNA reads TGTGCCAGCAGCTTGGGCTGGGAGGGGGGTACCTTC.

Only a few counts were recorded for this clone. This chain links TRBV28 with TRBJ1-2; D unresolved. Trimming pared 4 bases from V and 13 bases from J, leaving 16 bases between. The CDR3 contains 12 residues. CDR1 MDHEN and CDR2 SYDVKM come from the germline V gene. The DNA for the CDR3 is TGTGCCAGCAGTTACACCACCGGGGAGGGCACCTTC. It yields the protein CASSYTTGEGTF.